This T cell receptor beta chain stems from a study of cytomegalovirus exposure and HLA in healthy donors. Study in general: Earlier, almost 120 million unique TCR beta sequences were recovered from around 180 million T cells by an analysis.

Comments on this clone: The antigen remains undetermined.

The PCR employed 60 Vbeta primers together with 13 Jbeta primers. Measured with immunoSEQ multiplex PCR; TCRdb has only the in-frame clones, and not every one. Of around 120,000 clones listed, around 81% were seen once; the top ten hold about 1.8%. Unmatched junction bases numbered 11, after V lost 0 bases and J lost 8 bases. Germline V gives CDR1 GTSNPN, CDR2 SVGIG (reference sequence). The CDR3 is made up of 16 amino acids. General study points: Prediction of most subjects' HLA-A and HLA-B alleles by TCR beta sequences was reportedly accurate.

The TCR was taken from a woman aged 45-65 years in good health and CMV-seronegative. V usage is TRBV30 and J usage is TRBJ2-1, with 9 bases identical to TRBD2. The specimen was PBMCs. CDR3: CAWSVGAGGPYYEQFF. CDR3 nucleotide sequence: TGTGCCTGGAGTGTCGGTGCGGGAGGGCCTTACTATGAGCAGTTCTTC. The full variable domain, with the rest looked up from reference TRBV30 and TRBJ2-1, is SQTIHQWPATLVQPVGSPLSLECTVEGTSNPNLYWYRQAAGRGLQLLFYSVGIGQISSEVPQNLSASRPQDRQFILSSKKLLLSDSGFYLCAWSVGAGGPYYEQFFGPGTRLTVL.